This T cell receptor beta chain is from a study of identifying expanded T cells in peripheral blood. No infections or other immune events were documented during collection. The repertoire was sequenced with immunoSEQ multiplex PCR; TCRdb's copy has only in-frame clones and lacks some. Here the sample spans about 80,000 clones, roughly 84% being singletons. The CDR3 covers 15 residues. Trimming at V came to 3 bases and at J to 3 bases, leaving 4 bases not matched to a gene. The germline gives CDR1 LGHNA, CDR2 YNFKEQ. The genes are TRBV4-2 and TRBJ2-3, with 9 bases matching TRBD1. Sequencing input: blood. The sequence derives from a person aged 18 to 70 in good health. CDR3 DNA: TGTGCCAGCAGCCAGCAACAGGGGGCAACAGATACGCAGTATTTT. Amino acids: CASSQQQGATDTQYF.